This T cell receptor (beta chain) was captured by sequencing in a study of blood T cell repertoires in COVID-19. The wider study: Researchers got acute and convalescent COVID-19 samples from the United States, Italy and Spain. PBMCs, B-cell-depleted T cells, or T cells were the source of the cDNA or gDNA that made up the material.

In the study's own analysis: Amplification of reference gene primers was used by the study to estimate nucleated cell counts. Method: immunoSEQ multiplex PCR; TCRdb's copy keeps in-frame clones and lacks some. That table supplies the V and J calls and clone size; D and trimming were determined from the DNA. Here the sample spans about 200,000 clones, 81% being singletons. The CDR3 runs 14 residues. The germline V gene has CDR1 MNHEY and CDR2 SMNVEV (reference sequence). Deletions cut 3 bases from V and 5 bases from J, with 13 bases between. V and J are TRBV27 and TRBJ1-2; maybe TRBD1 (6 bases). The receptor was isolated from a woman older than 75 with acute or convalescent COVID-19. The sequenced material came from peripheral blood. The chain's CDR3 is CASSLGGGAYGYTF. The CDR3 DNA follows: TGTGCCAGCAGTTTGGGCGGGGGCGCGTATGGCTACACCTTC.